This is a list of T cell receptor beta chains from one sample in a study of shared clonotypes between healthy human individuals. The data were produced by immunoSEQ multiplex PCR, yet TCRdb's version contains in-frame clones alone and is incomplete. The sample contains 1,500,000 or so clones, approximately 98.5% of which appear only once. Sequenced sample: naive CD4+ T cells sorted from blood. These receptors all come from a young man in good health. The CDR3 runs from the conserved cysteine through the conserved F or W. A D gene is named only where the DNA matches it firmly. Size is stated for part of the rows, as once, few or many counts, or as a class when the clone is expanded.

j_call d_call clone_size v_call cdr3_aa cdr3_nt
TRBJ1-5 NA once TRBV2 CASSENIPGAQHF TGTGCCAGCAGCGAAAACATCCCGGGGGCCCAGCATTTT
TRBJ2-7 NA NA TRBV27 CASSFIRGAMYEQYF TGTGCCAGCAGTTTTATAAGGGGCGCCATGTACGAGCAGTACTTC
TRBJ2-1 NA NA TRBV19 CACARRLLRGNEQFF TGTGCCTGTGCCCGACGGCTTCTGCGTGGCAATGAGCAGTTCTTC
TRBJ1-1 TRBD1 NA TRBV18 CASSPPRGQGNTEAFF TGTGCCAGCTCACCACCTAGGGGACAGGGGAACACTGAAGCTTTCTTT
TRBJ1-1 TRBD1 NA TRBV4-1 CASSQIHRGAGTIKPEAFF TGCGCCAGCAGCCAAATCCACAGGGGGGCGGGAACAATCAAACCTGAAGCTTTCTTT
TRBJ2-5 TRBD2 NA TRBV27 CASSPGGGGRKTQYF TGTGCCAGCAGTCCCGGGGGGGGAGGACGGAAGACCCAGTACTTC
TRBJ2-1 NA NA TRBV19 CASSIGPISSYNEQFF TGTGCCAGTAGTATAGGCCCGATCAGCTCCTACAATGAGCAGTTCTTC
TRBJ2-2 TRBD2 NA TRBV10-3 CAISESASGLNTGELFF TGTGCCATCAGTGAGTCGGCTAGCGGGTTGAACACCGGGGAGCTGTTTTTT
TRBJ2-2 TRBD1 NA TRBV9 CASSARQGSLLSAGELFF TGTGCCAGCAGCGCCCGACAGGGGTCGCTCCTTTCGGCCGGGGAGCTGTTTTTT
TRBJ2-7 NA NA TRBV27 CASRPQRTERYEQYF TGTGCCAGCAGACCCCAGAGGACTGAAAGATACGAGCAGTACTTC
TRBJ1-1 NA NA TRBV1 CTSRGLGTEAFF TGCACCAGCAGGGGGCTCGGCACTGAAGCTTTCTTT
TRBJ2-7 TRBD2 NA TRBV7-9 CASSQTSPRHHEQYF TGTGCCAGCAGTCAGACTAGCCCGAGGCACCACGAGCAGTACTTC
TRBJ2-3 TRBD2 NA TRBV9 CASSGRAGVSPKSTDTQYF TGTGCCAGCAGCGGTCGGGCGGGAGTGTCCCCCAAAAGCACAGATACGCAGTATTTT
TRBJ2-5 TRBD2 NA TRBV28 CASSSGLAGGPETQYF TGTGCCAGCAGCTCTGGACTAGCGGGAGGGCCGGAGACCCAGTACTTC
TRBJ2-1 TRBD2 NA TRBV13 CASSLGTSGSFIYNEQFF TGTGCCAGCAGCTTAGGGACTAGCGGGAGTTTTATCTACAATGAGCAGTTCTTC
TRBJ2-1 NA NA TRBV14 CASSLFFPGASWDEQFF TGTGCCAGCAGCCTATTTTTTCCGGGAGCCTCTTGGGATGAGCAGTTCTTC
TRBJ2-7 TRBD2 NA TRBV5-5 CASSPQQGSGRASYEQYF TGTGCCAGCAGCCCCCAACAGGGTAGCGGGAGGGCCTCGTACGAGCAGTACTTC
TRBJ2-7 NA once TRBV5-1 CASSLLGPEQGGGEQYF TGCGCCAGCAGCTTGTTAGGTCCGGAACAGGGTGGTGGCGAGCAGTACTTC
TRBJ1-5 NA NA TRBV6-5 CASSYRRQVSQPQHF TGTGCCAGCAGTTACCGAAGACAGGTGAGTCAGCCCCAGCATTTT
TRBJ2-1 NA NA TRBV29-1 CSVGLGFNEQFF TGCAGCGTTGGACTAGGCTTTAATGAGCAGTTCTTC
TRBJ1-1 NA NA TRBV5-1 CASSDYLGTEAFF TGCGCCAGCAGCGATTATCTGGGCACTGAAGCTTTCTTT
TRBJ2-3 NA NA TRBV5-4 CASRPASGGTQYF TGTGCCAGCAGGCCTGCCTCTGGGGGTACGCAGTATTTT
TRBJ2-7 NA NA TRBV27 CASSSYDSNEQYF TGTGCCAGCAGTTCATACGATTCCAACGAGCAGTACTTC
TRBJ2-5 TRBD1 NA TRBV6-5 CASSYSHRGWETQYF TGTGCCAGCAGTTACTCACACAGGGGTTGGGAGACCCAGTACTTC
TRBJ2-5 TRBD1 NA TRBV7-6 CASSQTGGQETQYF TGTGCCAGCAGCCAGACAGGGGGCCAAGAGACCCAGTACTTC
TRBJ2-5 NA NA TRBV28 CASRGHQGETQYF TGTGCCAGCCGCGGACACCAGGGAGAGACCCAGTACTTC
TRBJ2-3 TRBD2 NA TRBV18 CASSPPRLAGTGHDTDTQYF TGTGCCAGCTCACCCCCCCGACTAGCGGGAACAGGTCACGACACAGATACGCAGTATTTT
TRBJ1-5 NA NA TRBV4-1 CASSQRASSNQPQHF TGCGCCAGCAGCCAGAGGGCCTCTAGCAATCAGCCCCAGCATTTT
TRBJ1-2 NA NA TRBV4-2 CASSQDRGRDYGYTF TGTGCCAGCAGCCAAGATAGGGGCAGGGACTATGGCTACACCTTC
TRBJ2-1 NA once TRBV7-2 CASSVIGTTYNEQFF TGTGCCAGCAGCGTAATTGGGACAACCTACAATGAGCAGTTCTTC
TRBJ2-5 NA NA TRBV15 CATSRDSGHPETQYF TGTGCCACCAGCAGAGATTCAGGGCATCCAGAGACCCAGTACTTC
TRBJ1-5 NA NA TRBV6-5 CASRHSPRQPQHF TGTGCCAGCAGACACAGCCCCCGTCAGCCCCAGCATTTT
TRBJ2-1 NA NA TRBV30 CAWRLSSYNEQFF TGTGCCTGGCGCTTGAGCTCCTACAATGAGCAGTTCTTC
TRBJ1-3 TRBD1 NA TRBV29-1 CSVPDRVNSGNTIYF TGCAGCGTTCCGGACAGGGTGAACTCTGGAAACACCATATATTTT
TRBJ2-7 TRBD2 NA TRBV18 CASSPKVGTSTF TGTGCCAGCTCACCCAAAGTCGGGACTAGTACTTTC
TRBJ2-7 TRBD2 NA TRBV27 CASSFSGRAWGDYEQYF TGTGCCAGCAGTTTCAGCGGGAGGGCTTGGGGTGACTACGAGCAGTACTTC
TRBJ2-1 TRBD2 NA TRBV28 CASSFLAGVQNEQFF TGTGCCAGCAGTTTTCTAGCGGGAGTTCAGAATGAGCAGTTCTTC
TRBJ2-7 NA NA TRBV7-6 CASSDSYEQYF TGTGCCAGCAGCGACAGCTACGAGCAGTACTTC
TRBJ2-1 TRBD2 NA TRBV2 CASSAPGREGNEQFF TGTGCCAGCAGTGCCCCGGGCAGGGAGGGCAATGAGCAGTTCTTC
TRBJ2-3 TRBD2 NA TRBV19 CASSGFRDSRTSATDTQYF TGTGCCAGTAGTGGCTTCCGGGACAGCCGGACTAGCGCCACAGATACGCAGTATTTT
TRBJ2-5 NA NA TRBV14 CASSQEARAGETQYF TGTGCCAGCAGCCAAGAGGCCAGGGCGGGGGAGACCCAGTACTTC
TRBJ1-1 NA once TRBV9 CASSPDRTLNTEAFF TGTGCCAGCAGCCCGGACAGAACCTTGAACACTGAAGCTTTCTTT
TRBJ2-5 NA NA TRBV15 CATSRVPQETQYF TGTGCCACCAGCAGAGTTCCCCAAGAGACCCAGTACTTC
TRBJ1-5 NA NA TRBV7-9 CASSSGTFFPQHF TGTGCCAGCAGTTCCGGGACCTTTTTTCCCCAGCATTTT
TRBJ1-1 TRBD1 NA TRBV9 CASSITGANTEAFF TGTGCCAGCAGCATCACAGGGGCGAACACTGAAGCTTTCTTT
TRBJ1-1 NA NA TRBV7-9 CASRPRRGLNTEAFF TGTGCCAGCAGACCCCGCCGGGGGCTGAACACTGAAGCTTTCTTT
TRBJ2-1 NA once TRBV5-1 CASSLFRGEDEQFF TGCGCCAGCAGCCTGTTTCGGGGCGAGGATGAGCAGTTCTTC
TRBJ2-5 NA NA TRBV4-2 CASSQDSGETQYF TGTGCCAGCAGCCAAGACTCGGGAGAGACCCAGTACTTC